This entry lists 20 T cell receptor beta chains sequenced from one sample in a study of glioma-infiltrating T cells after dendritic cell vaccination (dated by TCRdb to between 2015 and 2016). Library construction relied on the immunoSEQ multiplex PCR assay. TCRdb's version of the immuneACCESS table is confined to in-frame rearrangements and falls short of the full clone set. An unresolved V gene accounts for under half of the shortfall where checked; the remainder is of unknown origin. Recorded for this sample are about 90,000 clones; under 90% of them occurred a single time. Less than 3% of the sample rests with the top ten. The source material was blood, sampled before dendritic cell vaccination. The receptors derive from a human donor with glioblastoma.

CDR3 sequence: CARGLPGETQYF. CDR3 bases: TGTGCCAGGGGACTACCCGGGGAGACCCAGTACTTC. The chain is built from TRBV2 and TRBJ2-5; 7 positions agree with TRBD2. The length of the CDR3 is 12 residues. J gave up 5 bases and V 9 bases, and 6 bases lay outside the gene matches. Germline V gives CDR1 SNHLY, CDR2 FYNNEI.

The V call is TRBV6-1, the J call TRBJ1-1; D unclear. Deletions cut 7 bases from V and 1 base from J, with 10 bases between. CDR1 is MNHNS, CDR2 SASEGT, per germline. CDR3 size: 13 residues. CDR3 DNA: TGTGCCAGCATCACCTACCCGAACACTGAAGCTTTCTTT. The encoded protein is CASITYPNTEAFF.

The rearrangement joins TRBV5-1 to TRBJ1-2; 7 bases match TRBD1. Germline V gene sequence: CDR1 SGHRS, CDR2 YFSETQ. The CDR3 is 14 amino acids. J gave up 6 bases and V 0 bases, and 5 bases lay outside the gene matches. CDR3 bases: TGCGCCAGCAGCTTGGCTGACAGGGAGGATGGCTACACCTTC. Amino acid sequence: CASSLADREDGYTF.

The chain employs TRBV4-1 and TRBJ2-5, with 8 bases that match TRBD1. CDR1 is MGHRA, CDR2 YSYEKL, per germline. J was trimmed by 5 bases and V by 3 bases; bases with no gene match: 5. CDR3 size: 14 residues. The CDR3 loop is CASSHGYRGETQYF. The CDR3 coding sequence is TGCGCCAGCAGCCATGGATACAGGGGGGAGACCCAGTACTTC.

V gene TRBV9 combines with J gene TRBJ2-7, with a tentative D call TRBD2 (6 bases). Germline V gives CDR1 SGDLS, CDR2 YYNGEE. The length of the CDR3 is 11 residues. Trimming shortened V by 3 bases and J by 6 bases, and 7 bases separated the two germline ends. This CDR3 reads CASSGSGEQYF. CDR3 coding DNA: TGTGCCAGCAGCGGTAGCGGCGAGCAGTACTTC.

The chain is built from TRBV5-1 and TRBJ2-7, with 8 bases that match TRBD2. The CDR3 is 14 amino acids. In germline, CDR1 is SGHRS, CDR2 YFSETQ. With V trimmed by 4 bases and J by 5 bases, 8 bases remained unmatched. The CDR3, as DNA: TGCGCCAGCAGCGGTCTAGCGGGTACAAACGAGCAGTACTTC. This encodes CASSGLAGTNEQYF.

In its sample, this clone was seen a few times. This chain joins TRBV21-1 and TRBJ2-3; the DNA was not used to check the table's D call, TRBD1. TRBV21-1 is flagged as a pseudogene. This CDR3 has 17 amino acids. DNA of the CDR3: TGTGCCAGCAGCATCCAGTGGGACAGGGGGAAGACAGATACGCAGTATTTT. Translated: CASSIQWDRGKTDTQYF.

The rearrangement uses TRBV6-5 and TRBJ2-5; D perhaps matches TRBD1 (5 bases). V lost 4 bases and J lost 5, with 8 bases in between. The CDR3 is made up of 12 amino acids. Per germline, CDR1 MNHEY and CDR2 SVGAGI. This CDR3 is CASSSSGETQYF. The CDR3 DNA reads as TGTGCCAGCAGTTCTTCAGGGGAGACCCAGTACTTC.

The chain couples TRBV4-1 to TRBJ2-5; 11 bases are shared with TRBD1. The germline V gene has CDR1 MGHRA and CDR2 YSYEKL. The junction had 9 bases not matched to a gene; V was cut back by 1 base and J by 5 bases. The CDR3 extends over 17 amino acids. In DNA, the CDR3 is TGCGCCAGCAGCCAAGGAGGGCGGACAGGGGGCTTGGAGACCCAGTACTTC. Translation: CASSQGGRTGGLETQYF.

The chain links TRBV5-4 to TRBJ1-1; TRBD1 matches at 7 bases. Losses at the gene ends were 2 bases for V and 0 bases for J; bases not matched to a gene: 4. This CDR3 is built from 15 residues. Germline V gene lookup returns CDR1 SGHNT and CDR2 YYREEE (reference sequence). Here the CDR3 reads CASSFTGQMNTEAFF. The CDR3 DNA follows: TGTGCCAGCAGCTTTACGGGACAGATGAACACTGAAGCTTTCTTT.

The J gene is TRBJ2-1, the V gene TRBV7-3; the D gene is possibly TRBD2 (5 bases). The CDR3 runs to 14 residues. Germline CDR1 SGHTA, CDR2 FQGTGA. The ends were cut back, 5 bases at V and 10 bases at J, with 18 bases in the middle. CDR3 region: CASSPGGTEREQFF. The CDR3 nucleotides read TGTGCCAGCAGCCCAGGAGGCACCGAGCGGGAGCAGTTCTTC.

The chain combines TRBV2 with TRBJ1-5; 7 nucleotides match TRBD1. Germline lookup yields CDR1 SNHLY and CDR2 FYNNEI. V gave up 5 bases and J gave up 2 bases; unmatched junction bases: 3. The CDR3 totals 14 residues. The CDR3 region is CASSFTGGNQPQHF. The CDR3 DNA reads TGTGCCAGCAGTTTCACAGGGGGCAATCAGCCCCAGCATTTT.

This chain links TRBV18 with TRBJ2-6, with TRBD1 matching 8 bases. Germline V CDR1 and CDR2: KGHSH, LQKENI. CDR3 size: 15 residues. J lost 8 bases, V lost 3 bases, and 6 bases had no gene match. The CDR3, as DNA: TGTGCCAGCTCACCGTCGGGACAGGCAACCAACGTCCTGACTTTC. This gives the protein CASSPSGQATNVLTF.

This sequence joins TRBV19 and TRBJ1-1; D is possibly TRBD1 (6 bases). This CDR3 has 16 amino acids. With 3 bases removed from V and 4 bases from J, the gap between germline ends came to 18 bases. Germline V lookup: CDR1 LNHDA, CDR2 SQIVND (reference sequence). CDR3 sequence: CASSIGQGMRGTEAFF. Written as DNA, the CDR3 is TGTGCCAGTAGTATCGGCCAGGGGATGAGAGGCACTGAAGCTTTCTTT.

This clone has just one count. The gene calls are TRBV7-2 and TRBJ1-3; D is undetermined. CDR3 length: 15 residues. Germline V gene lookup returns CDR1 SGHTA and CDR2 FQGNSA. V lost 2 bases, J lost 1 base, and 9 bases lay in between. As DNA, the CDR3 is TGTGCCAGCAGCTTATATCGTCTTTCTGGAAACACCATATATTTT. The encoded protein is CASSLYRLSGNTIYF. Full variable domain (missing parts from reference TRBV7-2 and TRBJ1-3): GAGVSQSPSNKVTEKGKDVELRCDPISGHTALYWYRQSLGQGLEFLIYFQGNSAPDKSGLPSDRFSAERTGGSVSTLTIQRTQQEDSAVYLCASSLYRLSGNTIYFGEGSWLTVV.

For the CDR3, the DNA is TGTGCCAGCAGCCAAGATCTGGGGACAGGGGGTTGGGAGCAGTACTTC. It codes for CASSQDLGTGGWEQYF. V usage is TRBV4-2 and J usage is TRBJ2-7; 11 bases match TRBD1. After removal of 0 bases from V and 7 bases from J, the junction contained 8 bases not matched to a gene. Germline CDR1 reads LGHNA; CDR2 reads YNFKEQ. The CDR3 sequence is 16 residues long.

J is TRBJ1-2 and V is TRBV7-9; 7 bases line up with TRBD1. This CDR3 comprises 14 residues. Germline V CDR1 and CDR2: SEHNR, FQNEAQ (reference sequence). The V and J ends lost 4 bases and 6 bases, in that order; junction bases with no gene match: 8. This CDR3 is CASSSTGTEDGYTF. The CDR3 region has the DNA TGTGCCAGCAGCTCAACCGGGACAGAAGATGGCTACACCTTC.

The chain couples TRBV5-1 to TRBJ2-2, with D possibly TRBD2 on 6 matching bases. Germline-derived CDR1 and CDR2 are SGHRS and YFSETQ. V gave up 4 bases and J gave up 3 bases, with 10 bases separating them. The CDR3 covers 14 residues. CDR3: CASSQRLDTGELFF. CDR3 in DNA: TGCGCCAGCAGCCAACGACTAGACACCGGGGAGCTGTTTTTT. The whole variable domain, remainder taken from reference TRBV5-1 and TRBJ2-2, is KAGVTQTPRYLIKTRGQQVTLSCSPISGHRSVSWYQQTPGQGLQFLFEYFSETQRNKGNFPGRFSGRQFSNSRSEMNVSTLELGDSALYLCASSQRLDTGELFFGEGSRLTVL.

A remark on this clone: At the DNA level, this CDR3 is encoded by other sequences in the same sample as well. The V and J genes are TRBV4-3 and TRBJ2-1, with D maybe TRBD2 (6 bases). This CDR3 is built from 15 residues. From germline, CDR1 is LGHNA and CDR2 YSLEER. Trimming cost V 4 bases and J 0 bases, with 10 bases left between them. CDR3 bases: TGCGCCAGCAGCCTGGCGGGGAGCTCCTACAATGAGCAGTTCTTC. Encoded protein: CASSLAGSSYNEQFF.

This chain links TRBV6-5 with TRBJ2-7, with TRBD2 matching over 11 bases. The CDR3 has 15 residues. Trimming cost V 6 bases and J 3 bases; bases outside gene matches: 7. The germline V gene encodes CDR1 MNHEY and CDR2 SVGAGI. CDR3 region: CASRMTSGEFYEQYF. For the CDR3, the DNA is TGTGCCAGCAGAATGACTAGCGGGGAATTCTACGAGCAGTACTTC.